What follows are 17 T cell receptor beta chains derived from one specimen sequenced in a study of blood T cell repertoires in COVID-19. Assay: immunoSEQ multiplex PCR; the TCRdb copy retains only in-frame clones and omits some. This sample has 150,000 to 170,000 clones, with around 83% found just once. The material sequenced was peripheral blood. The receptor source for this set is a woman in her fifties or sixties with acute or convalescent COVID-19.

This clone has more than one count but fewer than ten. This chain joins TRBV5-1 and TRBJ1-6, with a weak D call TRBD1 (5 bases). The CDR3 is 15 residues long. Between the trimmed V and J ends, which lost 5 bases and 7 bases, there was a span of 16 bases. Germline V gives CDR1 SGHRS, CDR2 YFSETQ. The CDR3 nucleotides are TGCGCCAGCAGGGTCAGGGAAGAGGAAAATTCACCCCTCCACTTT. Translated: CASRVREEENSPLHF.

The chain combines TRBV5-4 with TRBJ2-1, with 9 bases that match TRBD1. Losses at the gene ends were 5 bases for V and 6 bases for J; bases not matched to a gene: 6. The CDR3 covers 14 residues. Germline V gene lookup returns CDR1 SGHNT and CDR2 YYREEE (reference sequence). The chain's CDR3 is CASRSRDRVNEQFF. The CDR3 DNA reads as TGTGCCAGCAGGTCCCGGGACAGGGTCAATGAGCAGTTCTTC.

The chain links TRBV28 to TRBJ1-3, with D perhaps TRBD1 (5 bases). V was trimmed by 6 bases and J by 4 bases, leaving 13 bases between them. This CDR3 has 14 residues. Germline V gene sequence: CDR1 MDHEN, CDR2 SYDVKM. The CDR3 reads CASRPGGLGNTIYF. The CDR3 bases are TGTGCCAGCAGGCCGGGGGGACTGGGAAACACCATATATTTT.

Comment on this clone: A junction boundary mismatches the germline segment, possibly from a read error. V gene TRBV27 combines with J gene TRBJ1-2, with D unclear. There are 14 residues in the CDR3. The germline V gene has CDR1 MNHEY and CDR2 SMNVEV (reference sequence). CDR3 bases: TGTGCCAGCGTTTCCTGGGCCGGTTTTTCTCCCCCCTTCTTC. Protein product: CASVSWAGFSPPFF.

The gene calls are TRBV5-4 and TRBJ2-2; 8 bases match TRBD1. With V trimmed by 1 base and J by 4 bases, 3 bases remained unmatched. The CDR3 sequence is 15 residues long. Germline CDR1 reads SGHNT; CDR2 reads YYREEE (reference sequence). The CDR3 sequence is CASSLQGALTGELFF. The DNA for the CDR3 is TGTGCCAGCAGCTTGCAGGGGGCGCTCACCGGGGAGCTGTTTTTT.

The CDR3 loop is CASTDRGEKLFF. In nucleotides, the CDR3 is TGTGCCAGTACTGACAGGGGAGAAAAACTGTTTTTT. The chain recombines TRBV19 with TRBJ1-4; 8 positions match TRBD1. This CDR3 region has 12 residues. The V gene end was trimmed by 7 bases and the J gene end by 8 bases; junction bases not matched to a gene: 3. The germline gives CDR1 LNHDA, CDR2 SQIVND (reference sequence).

This clone has more than one count but fewer than ten. The chain carries TRBV18 and TRBJ1-2, with D perhaps TRBD1 (5 bases). The CDR3 runs 15 residues. Germline loops: CDR1 KGHSH, CDR2 LQKENI. V shed 3 bases and J shed 0 bases, with 11 bases lying between them. CDR3 nucleotide sequence: TGTGCCAGCTCACCGCCGACAGAAACTAACTATGGCTACACCTTC. Translated: CASSPPTETNYGYTF.

The chain recombines TRBV29-1 with TRBJ1-2; possible D gene TRBD1, 6 bases. Germline lookup yields CDR1 SQVTM and CDR2 ANQGSEA. The CDR3 length is 13 residues. V was pared by 4 bases and J by 8 bases, with 17 bases between. This CDR3 reads CSVGTALRDGYTF. The CDR3 bases are TGCAGCGTTGGGACAGCCCTCAGGGACGGCTACACCTTC.

J is TRBJ1-6 and V is TRBV3-1 (or the pseudogene TRBV3-2), with 7 bases matching TRBD1. CDR3 size: 14 residues. The V and J ends lost 4 bases and 7 bases, in that order; junction bases with no gene match: 4. Per germline, CDR1 LGHDT and CDR2 YNNKEL (reference sequence). The CDR3 reads CASSLGQRNSPLHF. The CDR3 DNA sequence: TGTGCCAGCAGCCTGGGACAGAGAAATTCACCCCTCCACTTT.

The V call is TRBV5-1, the J call TRBJ2-5, with a tentative D call TRBD2 (6 bases). V was pared by 0 bases and J by 2 bases, with 14 bases between. Germline values: CDR1 SGHRS, CDR2 YFSETQ. The CDR3 sequence is 16 residues long. The CDR3 DNA reads as TGCGCCAGCAGCTTGGGAGTGGGGGGTCCTCAAGAGACCCAGTACTTC. This gives the protein CASSLGVGGPQETQYF.

This chain joins TRBV9 and TRBJ1-5; D gene unclear. The germline gives CDR1 SGDLS, CDR2 YYNGEE. V dropped 4 bases and J dropped 2 bases, with 7 bases sitting between them. The CDR3 sequence is 13 residues long. In DNA, the CDR3 is TGTGCCAGCAGCCGTCAGGGCAATCAGCCCCAGCATTTT. Its protein product is CASSRQGNQPQHF.

In this sample, this clone turned up once. The genes are TRBV18 and TRBJ1-2; TRBD1 matches at 7 bases. V trimming: 3 bases; J trimming: 4 bases; junction bases outside the gene matches: 5. Germline V gene lookup returns CDR1 KGHSH and CDR2 LQKENI. The CDR3 runs to 14 residues. CDR3 in DNA: TGTGCCAGCTCACCGGGACAGTCCCCCTATGGCTACACCTTC. This sequence encodes CASSPGQSPYGYTF. The whole variable domain, remainder taken from reference TRBV18 and TRBJ1-2, is NAGVMQNPRHLVRRRGQEARLRCSPMKGHSHVYWYRQLPEEGLKFMVYLQKENIIDESGMPKERFSAEFPKEGPSILRIQQVVRGDSAAYFCASSPGQSPYGYTFGSGTRLTVV.

V is TRBV7-9 and J is TRBJ1-6; possible D gene TRBD1, 5 bases. Trimming pared 3 bases from V and 6 bases from J, leaving 12 bases between. Germline loops: CDR1 SEHNR, CDR2 FQNEAQ (reference sequence). This CDR3 is 15 amino acids long. The CDR3 here is CASSFQGRSNSPLHF. The CDR3 bases are TGTGCCAGCAGCTTTCAGGGAAGAAGTAATTCACCCCTCCACTTT. The full variable domain, rest sourced from reference TRBV7-9 and TRBJ1-6, is DTGVSQNPRHKITKRGQNVTFRCDPISEHNRLYWYRQTLGQGPEFLTYFQNEAQLEKSRLLSDRFSAERPKGSFSTLEIQRTEQGDSAMYLCASSFQGRSNSPLHFGNGTRLTVT.

The J gene is TRBJ1-5, the V gene TRBV3-1 (or the pseudogene TRBV3-2), with TRBD1 identical over 9 bases. The CDR3 totals 16 residues. Germline V gene lookup returns CDR1 LGHDT and CDR2 YNNKEL (reference sequence). The trim removed 4 bases at V and 0 bases at J, leaving 4 bases unmatched. DNA for the CDR3: TGTGCCAGCAGCCTCGGGACAGGGAGTAGCAATCAGCCCCAGCATTTT. The encoded protein is CASSLGTGSSNQPQHF.

The chain combines TRBV6-5 with TRBJ1-1, with no clear D. This CDR3 comprises 15 residues. The ends were cut back, 5 bases at V and 3 bases at J, with 16 bases in the middle. Germline V gene sequence: CDR1 MNHEY, CDR2 SVGAGI. CDR3 DNA sequence: TGTGCCAGCAGTCAGCAACGGGGAGCGGACACTGAAGCTTTCTTT. The encoded protein is CASSQQRGADTEAFF.

The chain has TRBV3-1 (or the pseudogene TRBV3-2) and TRBJ2-5; D unresolved. Trimming left V 1 base short and J 3 bases short, with 18 bases between. Germline V gene lookup returns CDR1 LGHDT and CDR2 YNNKEL (reference sequence). The CDR3 consists of 17 residues. This CDR3 reads CASSQGELRLNKETQYF. DNA for the CDR3: TGTGCCAGCAGCCAAGGCGAGCTGAGGCTTAATAAAGAGACCCAGTACTTC.

This clone showed up just once. This chain connects TRBV7-6 to TRBJ2-5; 10 nucleotides match TRBD1. CDR3 length: 15 amino acids. Trimming removed 6 bases from V and 4 bases from J; junction bases left unmatched: 8. Looked up from germline, CDR1 is SGHVS and CDR2 is FNYEAQ. The CDR3 DNA reads as TGTGCCAGCAGTCCTAACCGGGACAGGGGAGAGACCCAGTACTTC. Protein product: CASSPNRDRGETQYF.